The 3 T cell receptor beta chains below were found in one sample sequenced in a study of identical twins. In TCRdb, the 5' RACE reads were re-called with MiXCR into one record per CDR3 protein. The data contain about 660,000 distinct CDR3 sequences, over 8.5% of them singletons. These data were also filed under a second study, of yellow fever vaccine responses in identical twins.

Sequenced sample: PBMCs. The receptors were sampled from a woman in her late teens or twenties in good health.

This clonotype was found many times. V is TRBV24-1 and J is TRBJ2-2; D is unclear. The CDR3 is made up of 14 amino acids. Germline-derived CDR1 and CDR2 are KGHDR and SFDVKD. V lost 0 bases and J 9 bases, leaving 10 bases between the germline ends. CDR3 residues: CATSDLMSPRELFF. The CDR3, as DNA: TGTGCCACCAGTGATTTGATGTCGCCCCGGGAGCTGTTTTTT.

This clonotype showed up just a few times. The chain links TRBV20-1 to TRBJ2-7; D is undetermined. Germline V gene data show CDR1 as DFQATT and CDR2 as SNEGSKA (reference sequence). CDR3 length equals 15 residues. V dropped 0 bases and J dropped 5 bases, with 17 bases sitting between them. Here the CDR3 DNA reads TGCAGTGCTAGAGACCCAAAGGCCCCTAGGGACGAGCAGTACTTC. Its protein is CSARDPKAPRDEQYF.

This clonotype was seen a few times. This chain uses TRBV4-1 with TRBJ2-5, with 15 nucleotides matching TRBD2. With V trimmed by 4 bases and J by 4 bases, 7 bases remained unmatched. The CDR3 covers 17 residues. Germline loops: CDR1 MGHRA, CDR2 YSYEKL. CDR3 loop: CASSPGLAGGPGETQYF. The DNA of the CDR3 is TGCGCCAGCAGCCCCGGACTAGCGGGAGGGCCGGGAGAGACCCAGTACTTC.